These T cell receptor beta chains were read from a single sample in a study of shared clonotypes between healthy human individuals. Sequenced by immunoSEQ multiplex PCR; TCRdb stores in-frame clones only, minus some. The sample consists of about 770,000 clones, just under 75% of them appearing once. The specimen was memory CD4+ T cells sorted from blood. Receptors were obtained from a woman in her twenties or thirties in good health. Both conserved end residues are part of each CDR3. The D gene is left open where the match is weak. Part of the rows lack a size; the others show once, few, many or a class for expanded clones.

D gene: -; CDR3 length: 12; clone size: once; V gene: TRBV7-3; J gene: TRBJ2-2; CDR3 DNA: TGTGCCAGCAGCCCCCTTACCGGGGAGCTGTTTTTT; CDR3 protein: CASSPLTGELFF
D gene: -; CDR3 length: 15; clone size: -; V gene: TRBV4-1; J gene: TRBJ2-7; CDR3 DNA: TGCGCCAGCAGCCACCCCGGACGGGCCTCCTACGAGCAGTACTTC; CDR3 protein: CASSHPGRASYEQYF
D gene: TRBD1; CDR3 length: 13; clone size: -; V gene: TRBV7-9; J gene: TRBJ2-7; CDR3 DNA: TGTGCCAGCAGCTTAGGGGGGACAGACGAGCAGTACTTC; CDR3 protein: CASSLGGTDEQYF
D gene: -; CDR3 length: 15; clone size: -; V gene: TRBV7-2; J gene: TRBJ2-3; CDR3 DNA: TGTGCCAGCAGCTTAAATGGGGGCAGCACAGATACGCAGTATTTT; CDR3 protein: CASSLNGGSTDTQYF
D gene: -; CDR3 length: 17; clone size: once; V gene: TRBV4-1; J gene: TRBJ2-3; CDR3 DNA: TGCGCCAGCAGCCAGGATCAGCGGGCCGTTAGCACAGATACGCAGTATTTT; CDR3 protein: CASSQDQRAVSTDTQYF
D gene: -; CDR3 length: 15; clone size: -; V gene: TRBV2; J gene: TRBJ1-1; CDR3 DNA: TGTGCCAGCAGCCTTACGGACATTCAGAACACTGAAGCTTTCTTT; CDR3 protein: CASSLTDIQNTEAFF
D gene: -; CDR3 length: 14; clone size: -; V gene: TRBV25-1; J gene: TRBJ2-7; CDR3 DNA: TGTGCCAGCAGCTCTCGGCCTTCGGCCTACGAGCAGTACTTC; CDR3 protein: CASSSRPSAYEQYF
D gene: -; CDR3 length: 13; clone size: -; V gene: TRBV18; J gene: TRBJ1-5; CDR3 DNA: TGTGCCAGCTCACAGGGGACGAATCAGCCCCAGCATTTT; CDR3 protein: CASSQGTNQPQHF
D gene: TRBD2; CDR3 length: 15; clone size: -; V gene: TRBV7-6; J gene: TRBJ2-7; CDR3 DNA: TGTGCCAGCAGCCGCGGACTAGCCCGGGGATACGAGCAGTACTTC; CDR3 protein: CASSRGLARGYEQYF
D gene: -; CDR3 length: 15; clone size: -; V gene: TRBV5-4; J gene: TRBJ2-1; CDR3 DNA: TGTGCCAGCAGCTTGGCTAGTAGCTCCTACAATGAGCAGTTCTTC; CDR3 protein: CASSLASSSYNEQFF
D gene: -; CDR3 length: 12; clone size: many; V gene: TRBV5-6; J gene: TRBJ1-5; CDR3 DNA: TGTGCCAGCAGCTTACCGAATCAGCCCCAGCATTTT; CDR3 protein: CASSLPNQPQHF
D gene: -; CDR3 length: 14; clone size: -; V gene: TRBV28; J gene: TRBJ1-1; CDR3 DNA: TGTGCCAGCAGTTTAGGAGCGAAGAACACTGAAGCTTTCTTT; CDR3 protein: CASSLGAKNTEAFF
D gene: TRBD1; CDR3 length: 15; clone size: -; V gene: TRBV30; J gene: TRBJ1-4; CDR3 DNA: TGTGCCTGGAGTGCCCAACAGGGGCCTAATGAAAAACTGTTTTTT; CDR3 protein: CAWSAQQGPNEKLFF
D gene: -; CDR3 length: 13; clone size: -; V gene: TRBV7-2; J gene: TRBJ2-3; CDR3 DNA: TGTGCCAGCAGCCAAATAAGCACAGATACGCAGTATTTT; CDR3 protein: CASSQISTDTQYF
D gene: TRBD2; CDR3 length: 16; clone size: -; V gene: TRBV11-3; J gene: TRBJ2-7; CDR3 DNA: TGTGCCAGCAGCTTACACTCCCCGGGGAGGGAAAACGAGCAGTACTTC; CDR3 protein: CASSLHSPGRENEQYF
D gene: TRBD2; CDR3 length: 17; clone size: -; V gene: TRBV15; J gene: TRBJ2-3; CDR3 DNA: TGTGCCACCTCAGCAGCTCGACTAGCGGTAGGCACAGATACGCAGTATTTT; CDR3 protein: CATSAARLAVGTDTQYF
D gene: TRBD1; CDR3 length: 17; clone size: few; V gene: TRBV23-1; J gene: TRBJ1-4; CDR3 DNA: TGCGCCAGCACTCGGGACAGGGGGCGCGTATTCGAGGAAAAACTGTTTTTT; CDR3 protein: CASTRDRGRVFEEKLFF
D gene: -; CDR3 length: 15; clone size: -; V gene: TRBV10-3; J gene: TRBJ1-2; CDR3 DNA: TGTGCCATCAGTCGAGGGGCAGGAGAAGCCGGTGGCTACACCTTC; CDR3 protein: CAISRGAGEAGGYTF
D gene: TRBD1; CDR3 length: 15; clone size: -; V gene: TRBV28; J gene: TRBJ1-5; CDR3 DNA: TGTGCCAGCAGTTTACTGGGACAGGGCAATCAGCCCCAGCATTTT; CDR3 protein: CASSLLGQGNQPQHF
D gene: -; CDR3 length: 16; clone size: -; V gene: TRBV2; J gene: TRBJ2-7; CDR3 DNA: TGTGCCAGCAGTGAAGAGGGGGGGACGGGGACTTACGAGCAGTACTTC; CDR3 protein: CASSEEGGTGTYEQYF
D gene: -; CDR3 length: 15; clone size: -; V gene: TRBV6-1; J gene: TRBJ1-2; CDR3 DNA: TGTGCCAGCAGGGATACGGGAGTCCCGAACTATGGCTACACCTTC; CDR3 protein: CASRDTGVPNYGYTF
D gene: -; CDR3 length: 15; clone size: few; V gene: TRBV7-8; J gene: TRBJ1-2; CDR3 DNA: TGTGCCAGCAGCTTGCTTGAGGGGGTTTCAGCTGGCTACACCTTC; CDR3 protein: CASSLLEGVSAGYTF
D gene: -; CDR3 length: 15; clone size: few; V gene: TRBV6-5; J gene: TRBJ1-5; CDR3 DNA: TGTGCCAGCAGTCCAATGGACAGCTCCAATCAGCCCCAGCATTTT; CDR3 protein: CASSPMDSSNQPQHF
D gene: -; CDR3 length: 12; clone size: -; V gene: TRBV6-1; J gene: TRBJ1-1; CDR3 DNA: TGTGCCAGCACTGGACGGGGAACTGAAGCTTTCTTT; CDR3 protein: CASTGRGTEAFF
D gene: -; CDR3 length: 14; clone size: -; V gene: TRBV2; J gene: TRBJ2-5; CDR3 DNA: TGTGCCAGCAGGGTCCGACAGGAGCAAGAGACCCAGTACTTC; CDR3 protein: CASRVRQEQETQYF
D gene: -; CDR3 length: 11; clone size: -; V gene: TRBV20-1; J gene: TRBJ1-1; CDR3 DNA: TGCAGTGCGGAGGAGAACACTGAAGCTTTCTTT; CDR3 protein: CSAEENTEAFF
D gene: -; CDR3 length: 12; clone size: -; V gene: TRBV7-2; J gene: TRBJ2-1; CDR3 DNA: TGTGCCAGCAGCTTAAATTCAGTTACTTCCCTCTTC; CDR3 protein: CASSLNSVTSLF
D gene: TRBD1; CDR3 length: 14; clone size: many; V gene: TRBV28; J gene: TRBJ1-4; CDR3 DNA: TGTGCCAGCAGGGGACAGGGGGCTCGAGAAAAACTGTTTTTT; CDR3 protein: CASRGQGAREKLFF
D gene: -; CDR3 length: 11; clone size: once; V gene: TRBV7-9; J gene: TRBJ2-1; CDR3 DNA: TGTGCCAGCAGCCGGGACAATGAGCAGTTCTTC; CDR3 protein: CASSRDNEQFF
D gene: -; CDR3 length: 15; clone size: -; V gene: TRBV7-2; J gene: TRBJ2-7; CDR3 DNA: TGTGCCAGCAGCCCGGTGGCAGGGTCGGGCTACGAGCAGTACTTC; CDR3 protein: CASSPVAGSGYEQYF
D gene: -; CDR3 length: 15; clone size: many; V gene: TRBV5-1; J gene: TRBJ2-1; CDR3 DNA: TGCGCCAGCAGCTCCGACAGTAGCTCCTACAATGAGCAGTTCTTC; CDR3 protein: CASSSDSSSYNEQFF
D gene: TRBD1; CDR3 length: 15; clone size: few; V gene: TRBV28; J gene: TRBJ1-5; CDR3 DNA: TGTGCCAGCAGTCTGACAGGGGCACGCAATCAGCCCCAGCATTTT; CDR3 protein: CASSLTGARNQPQHF
D gene: -; CDR3 length: 14; clone size: -; V gene: TRBV6-1; J gene: TRBJ1-2; CDR3 DNA: TGTGCCAGCAGTGACCGTGGGGCACTCGATGGCTACACCTTC; CDR3 protein: CASSDRGALDGYTF
D gene: TRBD1; CDR3 length: 15; clone size: -; V gene: TRBV6-1; J gene: TRBJ2-7; CDR3 DNA: TGTGCCAGCACCGTAGTGGGGACAGATTCCTACGAGCAGTACTTC; CDR3 protein: CASTVVGTDSYEQYF
D gene: TRBD2; CDR3 length: 16; clone size: once; V gene: TRBV4-1; J gene: TRBJ2-1; CDR3 DNA: TGCGCCAGCAGCCAAGCGATAACTAGCGGGAAAAATGAGCAGTTCTTC; CDR3 protein: CASSQAITSGKNEQFF
D gene: -; CDR3 length: 15; clone size: few; V gene: TRBV5-1; J gene: TRBJ2-2; CDR3 DNA: TGCGCCAGCAGCTTGGGGGCAGACAACACCGGGGAGCTGTTTTTT; CDR3 protein: CASSLGADNTGELFF
D gene: TRBD2; CDR3 length: 15; clone size: -; V gene: TRBV7-3; J gene: TRBJ2-3; CDR3 DNA: TGTGCCAGCAGCTTATACACTAGCGGGTCAGATACGCAGTATTTT; CDR3 protein: CASSLYTSGSDTQYF
D gene: -; CDR3 length: 15; clone size: once; V gene: TRBV11-2; J gene: TRBJ2-1; CDR3 DNA: TGTGCCAGCAGTCCCAGGGGGAGGGCCATGAATGAGCAGTTCTTC; CDR3 protein: CASSPRGRAMNEQFF
D gene: -; CDR3 length: 15; clone size: -; V gene: TRBV5-6; J gene: TRBJ1-5; CDR3 DNA: TGTGCCAGCAGCTCTTGGGGGGGAAACAATCAGCCCCAGCATTTT; CDR3 protein: CASSSWGGNNQPQHF
D gene: -; CDR3 length: 11; clone size: once; V gene: TRBV11-2; J gene: TRBJ2-1; CDR3 DNA: TGTGCCAGCAGCAGATCAAATGAGCAGTTCTTC; CDR3 protein: CASSRSNEQFF
D gene: TRBD2; CDR3 length: 13; clone size: once; V gene: TRBV5-4; J gene: TRBJ2-7; CDR3 DNA: TGTGCCAGCAGCCCGGCGGGGGATTACGAGCAGTACTTC; CDR3 protein: CASSPAGDYEQYF
D gene: -; CDR3 length: 14; clone size: -; V gene: TRBV9; J gene: TRBJ1-1; CDR3 DNA: TGTGCCAGCAGCCCCAGGGGACGATACACTGAAGCTTTCTTT; CDR3 protein: CASSPRGRYTEAFF
D gene: TRBD2; CDR3 length: 15; clone size: -; V gene: TRBV4-1; J gene: TRBJ2-3; CDR3 DNA: TGCGCCAGCAGCCAAGCACTAGCGGGAGAAGATACGCAGTATTTT; CDR3 protein: CASSQALAGEDTQYF
D gene: TRBD1; CDR3 length: 14; clone size: once; V gene: TRBV30; J gene: TRBJ1-2; CDR3 DNA: TGTGCCTGGAGTGTAATAGGGACAGGAGGCGGCTACACCTTC; CDR3 protein: CAWSVIGTGGGYTF
D gene: TRBD2; CDR3 length: 16; clone size: -; V gene: TRBV25-1; J gene: TRBJ2-1; CDR3 DNA: TGTGCCAGCAGTGATGAGTCAGCGGGAGAATCTGATGAGCAGTTCTTC; CDR3 protein: CASSDESAGESDEQFF
D gene: -; CDR3 length: 13; clone size: -; V gene: TRBV18; J gene: TRBJ1-1; CDR3 DNA: TGTGCCAGCTCTGGGCTAGGATCCACTGAAGCTTTCTTT; CDR3 protein: CASSGLGSTEAFF
D gene: -; CDR3 length: 16; clone size: -; V gene: TRBV18; J gene: TRBJ2-5; CDR3 DNA: TGTGCCAGCTCACCACCGACCCCCGGGATTCAAGAGACCCAGTACTTC; CDR3 protein: CASSPPTPGIQETQYF
D gene: -; CDR3 length: 14; clone size: -; V gene: TRBV4-2; J gene: TRBJ2-3; CDR3 DNA: TGTGCCAGCAGCCAAGACAAGAGGACAGATACGCAGTATTTT; CDR3 protein: CASSQDKRTDTQYF
D gene: TRBD1; CDR3 length: 14; clone size: once; V gene: TRBV13; J gene: TRBJ1-3; CDR3 DNA: TGTGCCAGCAGCCGGGACAGGGGGTCCCGCACCATATATTTT; CDR3 protein: CASSRDRGSRTIYF
D gene: -; CDR3 length: 19; clone size: -; V gene: TRBV12-1; J gene: TRBJ1-5; CDR3 DNA: TGTGCCAGCAGCTTTGCGCCCATGGGCCTTACTAGGGGCAATCAGCCCCAGCATTTT; CDR3 protein: CASSFAPMGLTRGNQPQHF
D gene: TRBD1; CDR3 length: 14; clone size: -; V gene: TRBV7-2; J gene: TRBJ1-2; CDR3 DNA: TGTGCCAGCAGCTCGCTCGGACAGGGAAGGGGCTACACCTTC; CDR3 protein: CASSSLGQGRGYTF
D gene: TRBD1; CDR3 length: 15; clone size: -; V gene: TRBV11-2; J gene: TRBJ2-1; CDR3 DNA: TGTGCCAGCAGCTCCGGGACAGGGGTCTTGGATGAGCAGTTCTTC; CDR3 protein: CASSSGTGVLDEQFF
D gene: -; CDR3 length: 15; clone size: -; V gene: TRBV11-2; J gene: TRBJ2-7; CDR3 DNA: TGTGCCAGCAGCCCTCCGTGGAAGGGTGTCCACGAGCAGTACTTC; CDR3 protein: CASSPPWKGVHEQYF